The sample holds a few counts of the clone carrying this T cell receptor (beta chain). Germline V gene lookup returns CDR1 SGHAT and CDR2 FQNNGV. This CDR3 is built from 14 residues. The V end was cut by 2 bases, the J end by 6 bases, with 11 bases between. Assay used: immunoSEQ multiplex PCR; TCRdb lists only in-frame clones, some missing. The sample includes some 28,000 clones, about 89% seen only once; the top ten take 2% to 3%. This record comes from a study of blood T cell repertoires in COVID-19. Study context: Samples came from the United States, Italy and Spain, spanning acute and convalescent COVID-19. From T cells, B-cell-depleted T cells, or PBMCs came the material, which was cDNA or gDNA.

Material: peripheral blood. The sequence came from a human donor in a cohort sampled during active COVID-19. V and J are TRBV11-2 and TRBJ1-3; D remains ambiguous. CDR3 coding DNA: TGTGCCAGCAGCTTAAAACTGGTCATAAACACCATATATTTT. Residues: CASSLKLVINTIYF.